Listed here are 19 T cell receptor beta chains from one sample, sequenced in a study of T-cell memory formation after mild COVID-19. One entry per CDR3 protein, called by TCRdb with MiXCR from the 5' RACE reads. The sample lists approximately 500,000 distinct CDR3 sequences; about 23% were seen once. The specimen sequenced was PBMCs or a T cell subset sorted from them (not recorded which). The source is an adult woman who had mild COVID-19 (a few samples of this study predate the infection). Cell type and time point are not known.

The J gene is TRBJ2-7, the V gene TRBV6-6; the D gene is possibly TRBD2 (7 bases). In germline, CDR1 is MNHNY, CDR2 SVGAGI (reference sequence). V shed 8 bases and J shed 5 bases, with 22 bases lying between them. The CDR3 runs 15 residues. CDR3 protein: CASLGGEVGWDEQYF. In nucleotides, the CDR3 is TGTGCCAGCCTAGGGGGGGAAGTCGGCTGGGACGAGCAGTACTTC.

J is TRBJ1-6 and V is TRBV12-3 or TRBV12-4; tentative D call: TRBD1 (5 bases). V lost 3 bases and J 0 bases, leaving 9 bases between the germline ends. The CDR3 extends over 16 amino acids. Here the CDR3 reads CASSFQGSSYNSPLHF. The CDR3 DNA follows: TGTGCCAGCAGTTTCCAGGGTAGCTCCTATAATTCACCCCTCCACTTT.

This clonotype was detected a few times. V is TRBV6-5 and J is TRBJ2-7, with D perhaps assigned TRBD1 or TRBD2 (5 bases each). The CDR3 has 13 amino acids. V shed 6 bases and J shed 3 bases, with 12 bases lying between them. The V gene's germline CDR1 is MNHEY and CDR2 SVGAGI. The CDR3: CASSGTNHYEQYF. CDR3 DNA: TGTGCCAGCAGCGGGACGAACCACTACGAGCAGTACTTC.

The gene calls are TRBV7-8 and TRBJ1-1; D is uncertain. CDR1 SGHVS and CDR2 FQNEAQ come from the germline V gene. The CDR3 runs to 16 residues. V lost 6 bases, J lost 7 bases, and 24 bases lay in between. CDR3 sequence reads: CASSRIQRHRSIEAFF. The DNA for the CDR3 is TGTGCCAGCAGTAGAATACAGCGACACCGGAGTATTGAAGCTTTCTTT.

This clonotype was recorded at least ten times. The CDR3 DNA is TGTGCCGCCGGAACACCCGCATACAATGAGCAGTTCTTC. Encoded protein: CAAGTPAYNEQFF. The chain links TRBV5-4 to TRBJ2-1; D is undetermined. V lost 10 bases and J lost 4, with 15 bases in between. Germline assignment: CDR1 SGHNT and CDR2 YYREEE (reference sequence). The CDR3 is 13 residues long.

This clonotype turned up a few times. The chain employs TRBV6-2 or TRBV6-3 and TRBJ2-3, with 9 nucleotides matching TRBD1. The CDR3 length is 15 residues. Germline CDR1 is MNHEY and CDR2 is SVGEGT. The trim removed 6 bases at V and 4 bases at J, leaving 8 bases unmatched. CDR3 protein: CASRPDRGSADTQYF. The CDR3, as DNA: TGTGCCAGCAGGCCCGACAGGGGGTCCGCAGATACGCAGTATTTT.

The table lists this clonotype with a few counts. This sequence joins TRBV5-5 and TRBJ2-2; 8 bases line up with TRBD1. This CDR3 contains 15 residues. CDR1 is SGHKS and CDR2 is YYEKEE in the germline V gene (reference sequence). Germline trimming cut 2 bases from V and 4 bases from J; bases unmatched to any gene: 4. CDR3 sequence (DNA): TGTGCCAGCAGCTTCGGACAGGGCACCACCGGGGAGCTGTTTTTT. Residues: CASSFGQGTTGELFF.

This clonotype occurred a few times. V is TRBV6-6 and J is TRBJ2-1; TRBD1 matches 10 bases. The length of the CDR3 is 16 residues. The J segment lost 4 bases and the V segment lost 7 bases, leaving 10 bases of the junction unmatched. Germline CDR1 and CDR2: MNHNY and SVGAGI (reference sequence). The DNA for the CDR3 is TGTGCCAGCAAGGGTGACCGGGACAGGGGTTACAATGAGCAGTTCTTC. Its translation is CASKGDRDRGYNEQFF.

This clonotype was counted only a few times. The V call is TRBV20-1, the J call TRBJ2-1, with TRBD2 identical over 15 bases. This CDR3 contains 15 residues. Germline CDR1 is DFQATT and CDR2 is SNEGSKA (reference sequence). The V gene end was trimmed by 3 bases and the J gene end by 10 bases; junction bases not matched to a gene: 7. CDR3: CSARDGLAGGGEQFF. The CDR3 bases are TGCAGTGCTAGGGACGGACTAGCGGGAGGGGGGGAGCAGTTCTTC.

The CDR3, as DNA: TGTGCCAGTGCTAGCGGGAGAGACTGGGATACGCAGTATTTT. This sequence encodes CASASGRDWDTQYF. The V call is TRBV19, the J call TRBJ2-3, with 10 nucleotides matching TRBD2. Germline V lookup: CDR1 LNHDA, CDR2 SQIVND (reference sequence). V lost 8 bases and J lost 6; bases outside the gene matches: 8. This CDR3 has 14 amino acids.

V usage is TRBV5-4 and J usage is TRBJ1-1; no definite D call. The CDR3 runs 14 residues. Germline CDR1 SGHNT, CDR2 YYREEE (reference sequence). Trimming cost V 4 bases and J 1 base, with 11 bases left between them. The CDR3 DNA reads TGTGCCAGCAGCCGGTGGAGAGGGAACACTGAAGCTTTCTTT. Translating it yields CASSRWRGNTEAFF. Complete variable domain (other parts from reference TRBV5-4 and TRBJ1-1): ETGVTQSPTHLIKTRGQQVTLRCSSQSGHNTVSWYQQALGQGPQFIFQYYREEENGRGNFPPRFSGLQFPNYSSELNVNALELDDSALYLCASSRWRGNTEAFFGQGTRLTVV.

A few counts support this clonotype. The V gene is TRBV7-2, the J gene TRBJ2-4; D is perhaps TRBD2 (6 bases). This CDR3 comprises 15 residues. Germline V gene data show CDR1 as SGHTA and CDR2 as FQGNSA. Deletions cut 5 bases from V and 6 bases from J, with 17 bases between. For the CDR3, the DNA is TGTGCCAGCAGCCGGGACTCCCAAAGAGGAAACATTCAGTACTTC. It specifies CASSRDSQRGNIQYF.

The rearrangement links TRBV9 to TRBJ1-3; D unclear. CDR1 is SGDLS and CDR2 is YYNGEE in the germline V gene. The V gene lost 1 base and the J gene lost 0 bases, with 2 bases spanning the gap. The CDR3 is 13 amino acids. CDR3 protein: CASSVNSGNTIYF. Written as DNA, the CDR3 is TGTGCCAGCAGCGTAAACTCTGGAAACACCATATATTTT. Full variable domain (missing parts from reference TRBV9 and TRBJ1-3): DSGVTQTPKHLITATGQRVTLRCSPRSGDLSVYWYQQSLDQGLQFLIQYYNGEERAKGNILERFSAQQFPDLHSELNLSSLELGDSALYFCASSVNSGNTIYFGEGSWLTVV.

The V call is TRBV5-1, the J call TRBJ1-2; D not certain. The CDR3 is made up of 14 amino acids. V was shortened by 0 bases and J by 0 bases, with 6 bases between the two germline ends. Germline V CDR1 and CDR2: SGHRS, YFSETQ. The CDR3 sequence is CASSLDKSNYGYTF. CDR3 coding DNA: TGCGCCAGCAGCTTGGATAAGTCTAACTATGGCTACACCTTC.

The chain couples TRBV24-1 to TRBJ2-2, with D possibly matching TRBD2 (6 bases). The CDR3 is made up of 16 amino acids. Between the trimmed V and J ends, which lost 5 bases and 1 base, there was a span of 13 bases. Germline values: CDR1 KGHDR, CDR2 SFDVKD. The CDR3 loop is CATSGGLRRNTGELFF. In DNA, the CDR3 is TGTGCCACCAGTGGGGGACTCCGGAGGAACACCGGGGAGCTGTTTTTT.

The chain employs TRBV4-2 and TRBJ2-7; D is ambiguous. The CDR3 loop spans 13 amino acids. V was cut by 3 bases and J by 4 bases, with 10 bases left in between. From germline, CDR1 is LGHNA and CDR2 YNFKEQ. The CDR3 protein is CASSHNERYEQYF. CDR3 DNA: TGTGCCAGCAGCCACAACGAACGATACGAGCAGTACTTC.

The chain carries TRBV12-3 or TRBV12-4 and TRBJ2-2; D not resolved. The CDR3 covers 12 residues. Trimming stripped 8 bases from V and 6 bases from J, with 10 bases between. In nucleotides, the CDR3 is TGTGCCAGCCGCCGGACCGCCGGGGAGCTGTTTTTT. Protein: CASRRTAGELFF.

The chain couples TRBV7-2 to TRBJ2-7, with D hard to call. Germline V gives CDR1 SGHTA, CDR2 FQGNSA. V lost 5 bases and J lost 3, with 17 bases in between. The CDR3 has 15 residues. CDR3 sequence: CASSAELGSGYEQYF. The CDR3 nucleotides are TGTGCCAGCAGCGCAGAATTGGGGTCTGGCTACGAGCAGTACTTC.

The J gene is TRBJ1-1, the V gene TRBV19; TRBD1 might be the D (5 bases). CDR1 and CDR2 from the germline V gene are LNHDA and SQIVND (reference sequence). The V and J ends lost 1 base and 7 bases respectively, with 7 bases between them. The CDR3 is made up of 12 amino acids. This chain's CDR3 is CASSIAGVEAFF. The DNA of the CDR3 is TGTGCCAGTAGTATAGCGGGGGTTGAAGCTTTCTTT.